One and the same sample provided the 27 T cell receptor beta chains below, sequenced in a study of tumor and adjacent non-tumor tissue in lung cancer. The library came from three nested PCR rounds adapted from ARM-PCR protocols. MiXCR, run by TCRdb on the multiplex PCR reads, gives a single entry per CDR3 protein. This sample has 65,000 to 85,000 distinct CDR3 sequences, with around three quarters found just once. The template was RNA from unsorted bulk tissue. More than 3 cm separated this lung sample from the edge of the tumor. Sequenced input: distant non-tumor lung tissue. Source of these receptors: a man aged 60 to 69 with non-small cell lung cancer.

To note about this clonotype: An end of the junction differs from the germline gene, which may be a read error. Here the CDR3 reads CASSSGRSADMQYF. CDR3 sequence (DNA): TGTGCCAGCAGTTCGGGGCGTTCGGCAGATATGCAGTATTTT. The J gene is TRBJ2-3, the V gene TRBV6-1, with D perhaps assigned TRBD1 or TRBD2 (5 bases each). The CDR3 consists of 14 residues. Looked up from germline, CDR1 is MNHNS and CDR2 is SASEGT.

This clonotype was counted ten times or more. The V call is TRBV6-1, the J call TRBJ2-1, with TRBD1 identical over 9 bases. This CDR3 contains 19 residues. V was clipped by 6 bases and J by 2 bases; unmatched bases: 17. Germline assignment: CDR1 MNHNS and CDR2 SASEGT. DNA of the CDR3: TGTGCCAGCAGACTCACAGGGGGCCTCATGGCGGTCCCCTACAATGAGCAGTTCTTC. Translation: CASRLTGGLMAVPYNEQFF.

In the case of this clonotype: The junction does not match germline at one end; this may be a read error. CDR3 in amino acids: CVTSEYPGLETVTQYF. The CDR3 bases are TGTGTCACCAGTGAATATCCGGGGCTGGAGACAGTTACGCAGTATTTT. The V gene is TRBV24-1, the J gene TRBJ2-3, with D possibly called TRBD1 or TRBD2 (5 bases each). There are 16 residues in the CDR3. The germline CDR1 and CDR2 sequences are KGHDR and SFDVKD.

This sequence joins TRBV24-1 and TRBJ2-3, with 12 bases aligning to TRBD2. This CDR3 has 17 residues. From germline, CDR1 is KGHDR and CDR2 SFDVKD. J was trimmed by 5 bases and V by 8 bases; bases with no gene match: 13. CDR3 coding DNA: TGTGCCACCATTGACACCGAGACTAGCGGGAGTATAGATACGCAGTATTTT. It codes for CATIDTETSGSIDTQYF.

To note about this clonotype: The conserved final phenylalanine or tryptophan is absent from the CDR3, which likely points to a read error. The V gene is TRBV7-8, the J gene TRBJ2-3; weak D call: TRBD2 (5 bases). V lost 9 bases, J lost 2 bases, and 18 bases lay in between. This CDR3 has 15 residues. Per the germline V gene, CDR1 is SGHVS and CDR2 is FQNEAQ. CDR3 nucleotide sequence: TGTGCCAGAAGCCAAACCCCGGGGTACACAGATACGCAGTATTCT. Translation: CARSQTPGYTDTQYS.

The rearrangement links TRBV6-1 to TRBJ1-1, with 7 bases lining up with TRBD1. The junction had 11 bases not matched to a gene; V was cut back by 11 bases and J by 5 bases. The CDR3 consists of 13 residues. CDR1 is MNHNS and CDR2 is SASEGT in the germline V gene. The CDR3 protein is CACTRQGRTEAFF. CDR3 coding DNA: TGTGCCTGCACTAGACAGGGTCGGACTGAAGCTTTCTTT.

As regards this clonotype: An end of the junction differs from the germline gene, which may be a read error. The chain uses TRBV7-8 and TRBJ2-4; possible D gene TRBD2, 6 bases. Germline values: CDR1 SGHVS, CDR2 FQNEAQ. The CDR3 runs 17 residues. This CDR3 is CASSLSGPSQAKNIKYF. CDR3 sequence (DNA): TGTGCCAGCAGCTTAAGCGGGCCTAGCCAGGCCAAAAACATTAAGTACTTC.

With regard to this clonotype: A much more abundant neighbour one base away suggests this may be a read error. The rearrangement joins TRBV28 to TRBJ1-5, with a possible D match to TRBD1 (5 bases). The last part of the DNA fits TRBJ2-3 better; the J call may be wrong. This CDR3 has 13 residues. Germline assignment: CDR1 MDHEN and CDR2 SYDVKM. The CDR3 bases are TGTGCCAGCAGTGACAGAAACAATCAGCCCCAGTATTTT. It encodes CASSDRNNQPQYF.

On this clonotype: No conserved phenylalanine or tryptophan is present at the end of the CDR3, so a read error is the likely explanation. The chain carries TRBV28 and TRBJ1-3, with D uncertain. CDR3 length: 15 residues. V was clipped by 6 bases and J by 0 bases, with 12 bases between them. Germline V gene lookup returns CDR1 MDHEN and CDR2 SYDVKM. CDR3 bases: TGTGCCAGCAGGGGGAGGGTGGACTCTGGAAACACCATATATTAT. It encodes CASRGRVDSGNTIYY.

V gene TRBV12-3 or TRBV12-4 combines with J gene TRBJ2-7; the D call may be TRBD1 or TRBD2 (5 bases each). There are 14 residues in the CDR3. CDR3 DNA: TGTGTCGACAGTTTTCTTGGGAGCTCCTACGAGCAGTACTTC. Translating it yields CVDSFLGSSYEQYF.

About this clonotype: One end of the junction does not line up with germline, which may come from a read error. The J gene is TRBJ2-6, the V gene TRBV10-1, with 7 bases aligning to TRBD1. Germline values: CDR1 WNHNN, CDR2 SYGVQD (reference sequence). The CDR3 has 16 residues. The CDR3 is CTSSPGQSVGANVLTF. The DNA of the CDR3 is TGCACCAGCAGCCCGGGACAGTCAGTTGGGGCCAACGTCCTGACTTTC.

This clonotype is labeled as medium-sized. The rearrangement joins TRBV6-6 to TRBJ2-7, with 8 nucleotides matching TRBD1. Germline V gene data show CDR1 as MNHNY and CDR2 as SVGAGI (reference sequence). The CDR3 contains 13 residues. V lost 6 bases and J lost 2; bases outside the gene matches: 3. This CDR3 is CASSRTGTYEQYF. In DNA form, the CDR3 reads TGTGCCAGCAGCCGGACAGGGACCTACGAGCAGTACTTC.

The rearrangement uses TRBV11-1 and TRBJ2-1; no definite D call. Germline lookup yields CDR1 SGHAT and CDR2 FQDESV (reference sequence). The CDR3 covers 15 residues. Trimming stripped 3 bases from V and 6 bases from J, with 15 bases between. CDR3 sequence (DNA): TGTGCCAGCAGCTTCGAGACCTATCGTACCAATGAGCAGTTCTTC. Its protein product is CASSFETYRTNEQFF. Filled out from reference TRBV11-1 and TRBJ2-1, the complete variable domain reads EAEVAQSPRYKITEKSQAVAFWCDPISGHATLYWYRQILGQGPELLVQFQDESVVDDSQLPKDRFSAERLKGVDSTLKIQPAELGDSAMYLCASSFETYRTNEQFFGPGTRLTVL.

This clonotype was recorded once. This clone may be a read error of a much larger clone one base away. The rearrangement uses TRBV27 and TRBJ2-2; no firm D call. Germline V lookup: CDR1 MNHEY, CDR2 SMNVEV (reference sequence). This CDR3 is built from 14 residues. In DNA, the CDR3 is TGTGCCAGCAGTTTAAACGCGAACGCCGGGGAGCTGTTTTTT. This translates into CASSLNANAGELFF.

Comments on this clonotype: A junction boundary mismatches the germline segment, possibly from a read error. The CDR3: CSVTGIPYLDYTF. CDR3 nucleotide sequence: TGCAGCGTGACCGGGATCCCTTACCTTGACTACACCTTT. The chain carries TRBV29-1 and TRBJ1-2, with unresolved D. CDR1 and CDR2 (germline): SQVTM, ANQGSEA. The CDR3 has 13 residues.

Notes on this clonotype: The junction and the germline gene differ at one end; a read error may be behind it. The rearrangement links TRBV12-3 or TRBV12-4 to TRBJ2-3; D ambiguous. The CDR3 has 15 amino acids. The CDR3 region is CANSYWVPSTDKQYF. CDR3 bases: TGTGCCAACAGTTATTGGGTCCCAAGCACAGATAAGCAGTATTTT.

The genes are TRBV10-3 and TRBJ2-1; D tentatively fits TRBD1 or TRBD2 (5 bases each). Germline lookup yields CDR1 ENHRY and CDR2 SYGVKD. V shed 9 bases and J shed 8 bases, with 17 bases lying between them. This CDR3 comprises 13 residues. CDR3 region: CAIRDQDRHEQFF. CDR3 bases: TGTGCCATTAGGGACCAAGATAGACATGAGCAGTTCTTC.

This clonotype appeared once. Germline and junction disagree at one end, which may indicate a read error. This chain links TRBV28 with TRBJ2-6; 7 bases map to TRBD2. Germline-derived CDR1 and CDR2 are MDHEN and SYDVKM. This CDR3 is built from 16 residues. The CDR3 protein is CSSSLGGSSGVNVLTF. The CDR3, as DNA: TGTTCCAGCAGTTTAGGCGGGAGCTCTGGGGTCAACGTCCTGACTTTC.

About this clonotype itself: A clone one base away is much larger, so this may be a read error. This rearrangement joins TRBV20-1 to TRBJ1-5, with 7 bases aligning to TRBD1. The CDR3 is made up of 15 amino acids. Germline V gene lookup returns CDR1 DFQATT and CDR2 SNEGSKA (reference sequence). CDR3 in amino acids: CSAETGFDSIQPQHF. CDR3 coding DNA: TGCAGTGCTGAGACAGGGTTTGACAGCATTCAGCCCCAGCATTTT.

At least ten counts were recorded for this clonotype. This chain joins TRBV6-5 and TRBJ2-2; 12 nucleotides match TRBD2. V gave up 6 bases and J gave up 6 bases; unmatched junction bases: 5. Germline lookup yields CDR1 MNHEY and CDR2 SVGAGI. The CDR3 contains 15 residues. The CDR3 nucleotides read TGTGCCAGCAGAGACAGACTAGCGGGAGCCGGGGAGCTGTTTTTT. Protein sequence: CASRDRLAGAGELFF.

As regards this clonotype: At one end, the junction sequence differs from germline, possibly due to a read error. This chain joins TRBV11-2 and TRBJ2-1; perhaps TRBD2 as D (5 bases). The CDR3 spans 14 residues. Per germline, CDR1 SGHAT and CDR2 FQNNGV. This chain's CDR3 is CVSSLGHSTGLQFF. The DNA for the CDR3 is TGTGTCAGCAGTTTAGGGCACTCAACGGGATTGCAGTTCTTC. The variable domain in full, completed from reference TRBV11-2 and TRBJ2-1, reads EAGVAQSPRYKIIEKRQSVAFWCNPISGHATLYWYQQILGQGPKLLIQFQNNGVVDDSQLPKDRFSAERLKGVDSTLKIQPAKLEDSAVYLCVSSLGHSTGLQFFGPGTRLTVL.

On this clonotype itself: Because it lacks the conserved phenylalanine or tryptophan at the end, this CDR3 is likely a read error. The chain joins TRBV4-1 to TRBJ2-1, with 7 positions matching TRBD1. CDR1 and CDR2 from the germline V gene are MGHRA and YSYEKL. This CDR3 comprises 15 residues. As DNA, the CDR3 is TGCGCCAGCAGCCCCGGTCAGGGGGATTACAATGGGCAGTTCTTA. It translates to CASSPGQGDYNGQFL.

The J gene is TRBJ2-5, the V gene TRBV20-1, with 8 positions matching TRBD2. The CDR3 loop spans 17 amino acids. J was trimmed by 5 bases and V by 2 bases; bases with no gene match: 16. Germline V gene lookup returns CDR1 DFQATT and CDR2 SNEGSKA (reference sequence). The CDR3 reads CSARLGTRGRARETQYF. CDR3 sequence (DNA): TGCAGTGCTAGACTCGGGACTAGAGGGAGGGCCAGGGAGACCCAGTACTTC.

Of note for this clonotype: An end of the junction does not agree with germline; a read error may underlie this. This chain joins TRBV7-9 and TRBJ1-5; D is undetermined. CDR1 and CDR2 (germline): SEHNR, FQNEAQ (reference sequence). The CDR3 extends over 15 amino acids. CDR3 bases: TGTGCCAACAGCCCCGCTGGTAATCCCAATCAGCCCCAGCATTTT. As protein: CANSPAGNPNQPQHF.

On this clonotype: A junction boundary mismatches the germline segment, possibly from a read error. The CDR3 coding sequence is TGTGTCTGGATAGAGGAGGCCTCTGGAAACACCATATATTTT. Its protein product is CVWIEEASGNTIYF. The V call is TRBV30, the J call TRBJ1-3; no clear D. CDR1 is GTSNPN, CDR2 SVGIG, per germline (reference sequence). CDR3 size: 14 residues.

For this clonotype: This is likely a read error, given that the CDR3 carries no conserved phenylalanine or tryptophan at its end. V gene TRBV12-3 or TRBV12-4 combines with J gene TRBJ2-3; D remains unclear. Trimming took 2 bases from V and 2 from J, leaving 8 bases between them. The CDR3 covers 14 residues. Here the CDR3 DNA reads TGTGCCAGCAGTTTACGATCGTTCACAGATACGCAGTATTTA. Translating gives CASSLRSFTDTQYL.

The sample holds many counts of this clonotype. The chain employs TRBV7-6 and TRBJ2-2; D gene ambiguous. CDR3 length: 13 amino acids. V was clipped by 7 bases and J by 8 bases, with 14 bases between them. Germline CDR1 is SGHVS and CDR2 is FNYEAQ. The CDR3 nucleotides are TGTGCCAGCACATATTCCCCATTTGGGGAGCTGTTTTTT. Translating gives CASTYSPFGELFF.